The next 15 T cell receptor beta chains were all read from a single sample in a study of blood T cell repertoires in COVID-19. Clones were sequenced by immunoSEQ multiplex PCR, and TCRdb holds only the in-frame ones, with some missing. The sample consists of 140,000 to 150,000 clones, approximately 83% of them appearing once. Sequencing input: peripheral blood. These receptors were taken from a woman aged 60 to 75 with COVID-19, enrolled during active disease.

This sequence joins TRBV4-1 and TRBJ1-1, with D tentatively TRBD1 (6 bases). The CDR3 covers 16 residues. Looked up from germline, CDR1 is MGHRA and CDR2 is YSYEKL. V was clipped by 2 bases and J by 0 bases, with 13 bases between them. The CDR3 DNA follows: TGCGCCAGCAGCCAAAAGCGGGACATAATGAACACTGAAGCTTTCTTT. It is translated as CASSQKRDIMNTEAFF.

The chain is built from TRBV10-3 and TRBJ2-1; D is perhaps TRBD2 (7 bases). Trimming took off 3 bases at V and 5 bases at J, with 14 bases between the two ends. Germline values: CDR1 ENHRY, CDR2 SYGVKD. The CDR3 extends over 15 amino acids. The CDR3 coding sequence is TGTGCCATCAGTGACCGGAGGGGGGGAAACAATGAGCAGTTCTTC. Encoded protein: CAISDRRGGNNEQFF.

DNA of the CDR3: TGCGCCAGCAGTCCGGGACAGTCGAATGAAAAACTGTTTTTT. As protein: CASSPGQSNEKLFF. The chain links TRBV5-1 to TRBJ1-4; 7 nucleotides agree with TRBD1. Unmatched junction bases numbered 6, after V lost 5 bases and J lost 5 bases. CDR1 SGHRS and CDR2 YFSETQ come from the germline V gene. The CDR3 consists of 14 residues.

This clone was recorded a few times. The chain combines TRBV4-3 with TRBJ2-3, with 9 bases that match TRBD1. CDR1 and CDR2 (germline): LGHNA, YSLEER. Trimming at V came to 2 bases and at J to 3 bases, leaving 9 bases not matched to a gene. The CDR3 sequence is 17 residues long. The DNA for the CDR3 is TGCGCCAGCAGCCAAATTTTAAACAGGGGGCGGACAGATACGCAGTATTTT. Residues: CASSQILNRGRTDTQYF.

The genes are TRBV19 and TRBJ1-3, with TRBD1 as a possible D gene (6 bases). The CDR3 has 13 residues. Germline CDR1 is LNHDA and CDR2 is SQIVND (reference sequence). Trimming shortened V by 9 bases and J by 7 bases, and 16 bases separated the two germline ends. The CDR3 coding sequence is TGTGCCAGCACCTCCGAAAGGGGGAACACCATATATTTT. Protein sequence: CASTSERGNTIYF.

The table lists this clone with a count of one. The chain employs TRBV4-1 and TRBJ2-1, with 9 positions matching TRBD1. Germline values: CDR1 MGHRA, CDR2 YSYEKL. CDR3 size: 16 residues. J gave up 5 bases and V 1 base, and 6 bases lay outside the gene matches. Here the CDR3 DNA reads TGCGCCAGCAGCCAAGCTGGGACAGGGTCGGACAATGAGCAGTTCTTC. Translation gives CASSQAGTGSDNEQFF.

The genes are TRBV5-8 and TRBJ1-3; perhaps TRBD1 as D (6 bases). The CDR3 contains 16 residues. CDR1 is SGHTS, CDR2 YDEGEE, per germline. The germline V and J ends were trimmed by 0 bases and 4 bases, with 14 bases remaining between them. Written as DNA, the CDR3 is TGTGCCAGCAGCTTGGTGACAGGCGATCTGGGAAACACCATATATTTT. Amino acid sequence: CASSLVTGDLGNTIYF.

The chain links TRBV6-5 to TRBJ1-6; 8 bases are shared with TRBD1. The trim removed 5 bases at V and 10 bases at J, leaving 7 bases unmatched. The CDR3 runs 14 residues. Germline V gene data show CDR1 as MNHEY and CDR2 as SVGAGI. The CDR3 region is CASSNRDRSSPLHF. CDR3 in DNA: TGTGCCAGCAGTAACCGGGACAGGTCGTCACCCCTCCACTTT.

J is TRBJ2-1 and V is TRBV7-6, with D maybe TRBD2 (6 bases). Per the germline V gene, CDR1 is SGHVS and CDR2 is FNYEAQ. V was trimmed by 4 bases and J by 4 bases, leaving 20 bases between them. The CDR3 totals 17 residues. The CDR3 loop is CASSSLWGTHGYNEQFF. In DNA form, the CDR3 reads TGTGCCAGCAGCTCGCTCTGGGGGACTCATGGTTACAATGAGCAGTTCTTC.

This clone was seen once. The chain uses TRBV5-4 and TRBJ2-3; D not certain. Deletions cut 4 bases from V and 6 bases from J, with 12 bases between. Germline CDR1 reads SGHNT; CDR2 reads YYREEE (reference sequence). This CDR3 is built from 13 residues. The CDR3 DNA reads TGTGCCAGCAGCCTGTACTCATCGGATACGCAGTATTTT. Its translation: CASSLYSSDTQYF.

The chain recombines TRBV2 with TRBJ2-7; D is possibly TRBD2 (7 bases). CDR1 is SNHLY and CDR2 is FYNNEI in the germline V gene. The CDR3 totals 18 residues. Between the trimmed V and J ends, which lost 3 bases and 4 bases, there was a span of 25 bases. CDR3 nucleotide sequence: TGTGCCAGCAGTGATGGGGGGGCCCCTGGCGTAAAGGGATACGAGCAGTACTTC. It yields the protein CASSDGGAPGVKGYEQYF.

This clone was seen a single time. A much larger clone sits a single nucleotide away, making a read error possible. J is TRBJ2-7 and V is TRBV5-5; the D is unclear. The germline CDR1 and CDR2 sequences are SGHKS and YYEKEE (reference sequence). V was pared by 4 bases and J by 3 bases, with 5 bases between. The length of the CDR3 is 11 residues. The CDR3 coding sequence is TGTGCCAGCAGCGACAACTACGAGCAGTACTTC. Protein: CASSDNYEQYF.

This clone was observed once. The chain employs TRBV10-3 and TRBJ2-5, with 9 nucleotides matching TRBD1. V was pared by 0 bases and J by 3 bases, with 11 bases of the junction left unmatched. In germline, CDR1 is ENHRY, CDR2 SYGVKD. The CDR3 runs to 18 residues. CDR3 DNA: TGTGCCATCAGTGAGTCTCTAACGACAGGGGGTGGGGAAGAGACCCAGTACTTC. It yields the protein CAISESLTTGGGEETQYF.

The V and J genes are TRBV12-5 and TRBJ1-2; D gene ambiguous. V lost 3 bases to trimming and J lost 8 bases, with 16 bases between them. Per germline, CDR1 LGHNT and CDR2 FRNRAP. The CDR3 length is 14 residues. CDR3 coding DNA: TGTGCTAGTGGTTTTGGAGATTCCGCGGGAGGCTACACCTTC. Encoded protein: CASGFGDSAGGYTF.

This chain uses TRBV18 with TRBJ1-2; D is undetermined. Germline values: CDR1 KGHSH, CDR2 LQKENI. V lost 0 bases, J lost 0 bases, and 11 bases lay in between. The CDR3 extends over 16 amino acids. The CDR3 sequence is CASSPPVQLTNYGYTF. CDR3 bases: TGTGCCAGCTCACCACCGGTACAGCTTACTAACTATGGCTACACCTTC.